The clone carrying this T cell receptor (beta chain) was detected a few times. The antigen remains undetermined. Other nucleotide sequences from this sample produce the same CDR3. The data originate from a study of beta chain features in type 1 diabetes. About the study: Cell yields, gender and age were comparable in patients and healthy donors. All samples together contributed around 100,000,000 sorted cells for examination. Regarding the study as a whole: A PCR bias possibly favoring shorter templates would apply equally to patients and controls. TCRB CDR3 length was moderately but significantly reduced in all four CD4+ subsets of Type 1 diabetes patients.

The ends were cut back, 1 base at V and 0 bases at J, with 3 bases in the middle. Per germline, CDR1 SGHNT and CDR2 YYREEE (reference sequence). The CDR3 is 13 residues long. The authors took one heparinised blood draw, averaging roughly 120 mL, from each donor. The study reverse transcribed the entire isolated RNA, so it sequenced expressed TCRB transcripts. Profiling relied on immunoSEQ multiplex PCR, and the TCRdb table lists in-frame clones only, not all of them. The sample consists of roughly 230,000 clones, approximately 11% of them appearing once. The sequencing sample was made of naive CD4+ T cells from blood. The source of this sequence is a man aged 25 to 40 with type 1 diabetes. V and J are TRBV5-4 and TRBJ2-3; D remains ambiguous. The CDR3 region has the DNA TGTGCCAGCAGCTTGTCTAGCACAGATACGCAGTATTTT. Protein: CASSLSSTDTQYF.